This T cell receptor beta chain is from a study of blood T cell repertoires in COVID-19. Overall study: Donors in the United States, Italy and Spain gave samples during acute or convalescent COVID-19. Sources were T cells, B-cell-depleted T cells, or PBMCs; the material itself was cDNA or gDNA.

Per the authors' pipeline: Nucleated cell counts were estimated from reference gene primer amplification. Clones were sequenced by immunoSEQ multiplex PCR, and TCRdb holds only the in-frame ones, with some missing. Clonal size and the V and J genes are those of that table, whereas D and trimming came from the DNA. The sample lists about 280,000 clones; approximately 91% were seen once. The CDR3 covers 23 residues. The cohort comprised adults aged about 18 to 100 years residing in 20 to 25 US areas. The origin of this receptor is a woman between 25 and 40 years old who had recovered from COVID-19. The chain recombines TRBV21-1 with TRBJ2-2; no check of the table's D call, TRBD2, against the DNA was made. TRBV21-1 is described as a pseudogene. Sample: PBMCs or T cells enriched from blood (not recorded which). CDR3 nucleotides: TGTGCCAGCAGCAGAGCGCGTTCAAGGCCCAGGGAAGATAGCGGGGGGGCCACCGGGGAGCTGTTTTTT. Translating gives CASSRARSRPREDSGGATGELFF.